What follows describes a single TCR beta chain. The antigen is undetermined. Trimming cost V 0 bases and J 5 bases; bases outside gene matches: 9. Germline assignment: CDR1 LGHDT and CDR2 YNNKEL (reference sequence). The CDR3 runs to 17 residues. This specimen comes from a study of blood T cells in healthy people across ages. Study-level results: Naive CD4+ cells and diversity were both higher in long-lived donors than in aged donors.

The use of a sample-barcoded 5' primer and a J-beta primer mix characterized a second PCR of 7 to 11 cycles. TCRdb re-called the 5' RACE reads through MiXCR, storing one row per CDR3 protein. The profile covers 1 million or so distinct CDR3 sequences, with under 30% appearing a single time and 0.65% to 0.95% taken by the ten largest. The sample was also reused in another study, on T cells of mothers and their children. That paper adds: Pairs that are related and pairs that are unrelated have TCR recombination output shaped similarly by thymic selection. Slightly, though not significantly, more overlap was seen in related than in unrelated mother-child pairs. The authors detected no persistent microchimeric T cell clones.

The sample was blood. The rearrangement uses TRBV3-1 and TRBJ2-1, with 8 bases matching TRBD2. This receptor was identified in a girl aged 2 to 10 in good health. This chain's CDR3 is CASSQDRVGRGNNEQFF. DNA of the CDR3: TGTGCCAGCAGCCAAGATCGCGTCGGGAGGGGTAACAATGAGCAGTTCTTC.